This T cell receptor beta chain stems from a study of human T cells and chemical hapten exposure. Broader study findings: Unchanged with DPC sensitization were TCRs above 1 in 1000 frequency.

The library labeled individual cDNA molecules by adding unique molecular identifiers to them. In the original workflow: A typical sample had some 87,000 TCRs, with roughly 20,000 to 690,600 overall. From the 5' RACE reads, TCRdb called clonotypes with MiXCR, one entry per CDR3 protein. The V and J calls were determined by TCRdb, not by the authors. The table records 81,000 or so distinct CDR3 sequences, 6.5% to 8.5% of them present only once. A few counts support this clonotype. Antigen: not known. Total RNA was extracted from unfractionated whole blood. This TCR was recovered from a male donor in good health.

The CDR3 loop reads CASSPSDRGRGDTQYF. The CDR3 DNA reads as TGTGCCAGCAGCCCCTCGGACAGGGGGCGAGGAGATACGCAGTATTTT. The chain links TRBV3-1 to TRBJ2-3, with 11 bases aligning to TRBD1. There are 16 residues in the CDR3. Germline values: CDR1 LGHDT, CDR2 YNNKEL (reference sequence). V lost 4 bases and J lost 5; bases outside the gene matches: 8.